This T cell receptor beta chain was found in a study of molecular identifiers for immune sequencing clone quantification. Overall study context: Replicate experiments took RNA from around 20,000 or 100,000 naive CD8 cells, divided it five ways and sequenced four. Study-wide points: Amid 750,000 to 1,000,000 naive cells, spiked Jurkat TCR RNA from one cell was reportedly still detectable.

Between the trimmed V and J ends, which lost 1 base and 4 bases, there was a span of 12 bases. The germline gives CDR1 SGHKS, CDR2 YYEKEE (reference sequence). The CDR3 totals 15 residues. Each CDR3 protein gets one entry after TCRdb re-called the PCR reads with MiXCR. The table has around 470,000 distinct CDR3 sequences, 20% to 25% seen once. Sorting isolated naive CD8 T cells as CD8+CD4-CCR7+CD45RA+ events. Regarding this clonotype: The antigen remains undetermined.

The TCR originated in a human donor in good health. Some libraries in this study had Jurkat cell RNA spiked in. Sequencing input: naive CD8+ T cells from blood, with Jurkat cell RNA spiked in. Subset noted: FACS-sorted CD8+CD4-CCR7+CD45RA+ naive T cells. The chain uses TRBV5-5 and TRBJ2-1; D is unclear. CDR3 loop: CASSLHRGFYNEQFF. The CDR3 nucleotides read TGTGCCAGCAGCTTGCATCGTGGGTTTTACAATGAGCAGTTCTTC.